The rows below give T cell receptor beta chains drawn from one sample of a study of OX40 agonist ivuxolimab in advanced cancers. Using immunoSEQ multiplex PCR, the repertoire was profiled, and TCRdb retains in-frame clones only, with some absent. This sample has tens of thousands of clones, with approximately 88% found just once. This material consisted of CD4+ or CD8+ T cells sorted from blood, taken in a trial of the OX40 agonist ivuxolimab. The receptors originated from an adult with an advanced solid tumor such as melanoma, head and neck, liver or kidney cancer. Each CDR3 is given with its conserved first and last residue. A D gene is named only where the DNA matches it firmly. Size tells how often a clone was seen (once, few, many) or the class of an expanded clone, and some rows leave it out.

- TRBJ1-1 TRBV29-1 - TGCAGCTTAGGGGGGGGGAACACTGAAGCTTTCTTT CSLGGGNTEAFF
- TRBJ2-3 TRBV19 - TGTGCCAGTAGTATGGGAGGACTGGGGGATACGCAGTATTTT CASSMGGLGDTQYF
once TRBJ2-7 TRBV11-1 - TGTGCCAGCAGTTCCACAGGGTACGCGCAGTACTTC CASSSTGYAQYF
- TRBJ2-7 TRBV29-1 - TGCAGCGTTGATCCGCAGGGGACCCACGAGCAGTACTTC CSVDPQGTHEQYF
- TRBJ2-1 TRBV27 TRBD2 TGTGCCAGCAGTGCCCGGACTAGCGGGGAAACCTCGAGTCGGTTCTTC CASSARTSGETSSRFF
- TRBJ1-4 TRBV12-5 TRBD1 TGTGCTAGTGGTGTGGGACAGCCTAATGAAAAACTGTTTTTT CASGVGQPNEKLFF
- TRBJ1-2 TRBV27 TRBD1 TGTGCCAGCAAGGCAGGGGGCAATATAAACTATGGCTACACCTTC CASKAGGNINYGYTF
- TRBJ2-1 TRBV6-5 - TGTGCCAGCAGTTACGGCGCGAGCACGAATGAGCAGTTCTTC CASSYGASTNEQFF
- TRBJ2-3 TRBV7-2 - TGTGCCAGCAGCCTACAGGCGGCAGCTACAGATACGCAGTATTTT CASSLQAAATDTQYF
- TRBJ2-1 TRBV11-3 - TGTGCCAGCAGCACAGGAGGACAAGTCTACAATGAGCAGTTCTTC CASSTGGQVYNEQFF
- TRBJ2-7 TRBV7-9 TRBD1 TGTGCCAGCAGCTTATCGGACAGGGGCTACGAGCAGTACTTC CASSLSDRGYEQYF
once TRBJ1-6 TRBV30 TRBD1 TGTGCCTGGAGGACCGGGACAGCCCAAAATTCACCCCTCCACTTT CAWRTGTAQNSPLHF
few TRBJ1-1 TRBV28 TRBD1 TGTGCCAGCATTCCACCTCCTGGGGCAGGGGGTATGAACACTGAAGCTTTCTTT CASIPPPGAGGMNTEAFF
- TRBJ1-2 TRBV7-9 - TGTGCCAGCAGCTGGGGAGTTACCTATGGCTACACCTTC CASSWGVTYGYTF
- TRBJ2-7 TRBV6-5 - TGTGCCAGCATGACAGGATCGAGTTCCTACGAGCAGTACTTC CASMTGSSSYEQYF
- TRBJ1-2 TRBV5-1 - TGCGCCAGCAGCACCGGGACGGACTATGGCTACACCTTC CASSTGTDYGYTF
- TRBJ1-1 TRBV28 TRBD1 TGTGCCAGCAGTATAATACAGGGGGCGGGGAACACTGAAGCTTTCTTT CASSIIQGAGNTEAFF
- TRBJ1-1 TRBV2 - TGTGCCAGCAGGGCGAGGGGCACTGAAGCTTTCTTT CASRARGTEAFF
- TRBJ2-1 TRBV18 - TGTGCCAGCTCACCAATGGGTTGGTCCTACAATGAGCAGTTCTTC CASSPMGWSYNEQFF
- TRBJ2-1 TRBV5-1 TRBD2 TGCGCCAGCAGCTTGGCTTATGCGGGAGGTTTCAATGAGCAGTTCTTC CASSLAYAGGFNEQFF
- TRBJ2-3 TRBV18 TRBD2 TGTGCCAGCTCACCGAGGGCTAGCGGGCGAGATACGCAGTATTTT CASSPRASGRDTQYF
- TRBJ1-2 TRBV7-2 - TGTGCCAGCACCTTGACAAACTCGAACTATGGCTACACCTTC CASTLTNSNYGYTF
- TRBJ2-1 TRBV7-3 - TGTGCCAGCAGCTTAGGAGGCAGCGGTTCCTACAATGAGCAGTTCTTC CASSLGGSGSYNEQFF
- TRBJ2-1 TRBV5-1 - TGCGCCAGCAGCTTGGAAGGCAGCAGCTCCTACAATGAGCAGTTCTTC CASSLEGSSSYNEQFF
- TRBJ2-5 TRBV5-4 - TGTGCCAGCTACTACATAAACCAAGAGACCCAGTACTTC CASYYINQETQYF
- TRBJ2-1 TRBV6-6 TRBD2 TGTGCCCGCGGGAGGGAGCAGTTCTTC CARGREQFF
- TRBJ1-1 TRBV29-1 TRBD1 TGCAGCACCGGACAGGGAATGAACACTGAAGCTTTCTTT CSTGQGMNTEAFF
once TRBJ2-1 TRBV11-1 - TGTGCCAGCAGCTTAGCGCAAACGCGGAATGAGCAGTTCTTC CASSLAQTRNEQFF
- TRBJ2-3 TRBV10-2 TRBD2 TGCGCCAGCGGGTGGACTAGCGGGCAGACAGATACGCAGTATTTT CASGWTSGQTDTQYF
once TRBJ1-2 TRBV7-9 - TGTGCCAGCAGCTTAGAGGGCTATGGCTACACCTTC CASSLEGYGYTF
- TRBJ1-5 TRBV6-5 - TGTGCCAGCAGTTACGAATTAGGGGGGCCCCAGCATTTT CASSYELGGPQHF
- TRBJ2-7 TRBV28 - TGTGCCAGCAGTCCCGGGACGGTCCACGAGCAGTACTTC CASSPGTVHEQYF
- TRBJ1-1 TRBV6-4 - TGTGCCAGAGAAACCGGGAATAAGAACACTGAAGCTTTCTTT CARETGNKNTEAFF
- TRBJ1-5 TRBV27 TRBD1 TGTGCCAGCAGGCCGACAGGGGATCAGCCCCAGCATTTT CASRPTGDQPQHF
- TRBJ2-5 TRBV11-3 TRBD2 TGTGCCAGCAGCGCCAGACTAGCGGGAGGCCCTCAAGAGACCCAGTACTTC CASSARLAGGPQETQYF
- TRBJ2-2 TRBV7-3 - TGTGCCAGCAGCCCCCGACCAAACACCGGGGAGCTGTTTTTT CASSPRPNTGELFF
- TRBJ1-2 TRBV28 - TGTGCCAGCAGGCCTGGGACGCTTTCCTATGGCTACACCTTC CASRPGTLSYGYTF
- TRBJ2-3 TRBV5-4 TRBD2 TGTGCCAGCAGCATCGGACTAGCGGGAGTTGATACGCAGTATTTT CASSIGLAGVDTQYF
- TRBJ1-2 TRBV2 - TGTGCCAGCAGTGACAGCTACTATGGCTACACCTTC CASSDSYYGYTF
- TRBJ1-2 TRBV28 TRBD1 TGTGCCAGCGAGGGTACCGGGACAGGGGATGGCTACACCTTC CASEGTGTGDGYTF
- TRBJ1-5 TRBV5-4 TRBD1 TGTGCCAGCAGCTTGGGGGGACAGTCCCAGCCCCAGCATTTT CASSLGGQSQPQHF
- TRBJ1-5 TRBV4-1 - TGCGCCAGCAGCCTCATAAGGGGGGGCAATCAGCCCCAGCATTTT CASSLIRGGNQPQHF
- TRBJ2-3 TRBV28 - TGTGCCAGCAGTTCGCTACAGGGCACAGATACGCAGTATTTT CASSSLQGTDTQYF
- TRBJ1-1 TRBV19 - TGTGCCAGTAGTATAAGCCAGGGTATTGAAGCTTTCTTT CASSISQGIEAFF
- TRBJ2-3 TRBV19 - TGTGCCAGTAGACCATGGGCGACGGTTAGCACAGATACGCAGTATTTT CASRPWATVSTDTQYF
few TRBJ2-2 TRBV11-3 TRBD2 TGTGCCAGCAGCCCCTCGGTAGCGGGAGCTTCCAGGGAGCTGTTTTTT CASSPSVAGASRELFF